This TCR beta chain was captured in a study of T cell responses to AZD1222 COVID-19 vaccine. The CDR3 totals 16 residues. V gave up 4 bases and J gave up 0 bases, with 13 bases separating them. CDR1 LGHDT and CDR2 YNNKEL come from the germline V gene (reference sequence). Sequencing used immunoSEQ multiplex PCR; TCRdb keeps in-frame clones, though not all of them. This sample yields about 130,000 clones, of which roughly nine tenths are seen a single time; over 8% belongs to the top ten. Concerning this clone: Antigen unknown.

General study points: Close to half of all spike-specific TCRs reportedly target regions of the variants that are unmutated. Donors in the cohort were predominantly white British and more often female, and clonal diversity was possibly underestimated. When two AZD1222 doses had been given, Spike-specific TCR breadth and depth rose. The CD4 TCRs associated with vaccination extended across spike and predominated at 160-218 and 743-854.

The sequence was collected from an adult who received the AZD1222 COVID-19 vaccine. The sequencing here drew on peripheral blood, taken 28 days after the second AZD1222 dose. The chain employs TRBV3-1 (or the pseudogene TRBV3-2) and TRBJ1-3, with D uncertain. CDR3 DNA sequence: TGTGCCAGCAGCCCGGGCCCCCGGCCCTCTGGAAACACCATATATTTT. Translation: CASSPGPRPSGNTIYF.